This TCR beta chain was identified during a study of shared clonotypes between healthy human individuals. Naive CD8 populations comprised CD45RO-negative cells positively selected for CCR7, excluding terminally differentiated effector memory CD45RA+ cells. Libraries were prepared by immunoSEQ multiplex PCR; TCRdb keeps only in-frame clonotypes and omits some of them. Of around 2,100,000 clones in the sample, approximately 95% are singletons; the top ten hold more than 0.95%. V was clipped by 1 base and J by 10 bases, with 9 bases between them. Germline V gene sequence: CDR1 SGHNT, CDR2 YYREEE (reference sequence). This CDR3 has 12 amino acids.

This clonotype was obtained from a man between 18 and 29 years old in good health. The rearrangement links TRBV5-4 to TRBJ2-1; no definite D call. The sequencing sample was made of naive CD8+ T cells sorted from blood. The CDR3 is CASSLWLGEQFF. CDR3 DNA sequence: TGTGCCAGCAGCTTGTGGCTCGGGGAGCAGTTCTTC.